This T cell receptor beta chain emerged from a study of beta chain features in type 1 diabetes. For the study at large: Examination covered roughly 100,000,000 sorted cells spanning all samples.

Findings of the study overall: For Type 1 diabetes patients, all four CD4+ subsets carried TCRB CDR3s that were moderately but significantly shorter.

The CDR3 loop spans 17 amino acids. Germline V gives CDR1 MGHRA, CDR2 YSYEKL. J gave up 6 bases and V 0 bases, and 11 bases lay outside the gene matches. This clone occurred a few times. As yet, its antigen is unknown. All sorted populations exceeded 95% purity. cDNA synthesis used the whole RNA isolate, giving expressed TCRB sequences. Sequenced by immunoSEQ multiplex PCR; TCRdb stores in-frame clones only, minus some. The data contain approximately 150,000 clones, 9% of them singletons. The chain carries TRBV4-1 and TRBJ2-3; 8 positions match TRBD2. Material: central memory CD4+ T cells from blood. The sequence was collected from a man aged 25 to 40 with type 1 diabetes. CDR3 bases: TGCGCCAGCAGCCAAGATTATCAACTAGCGGTCGCGGATACGCAGTATTTT. Its translation: CASSQDYQLAVADTQYF.